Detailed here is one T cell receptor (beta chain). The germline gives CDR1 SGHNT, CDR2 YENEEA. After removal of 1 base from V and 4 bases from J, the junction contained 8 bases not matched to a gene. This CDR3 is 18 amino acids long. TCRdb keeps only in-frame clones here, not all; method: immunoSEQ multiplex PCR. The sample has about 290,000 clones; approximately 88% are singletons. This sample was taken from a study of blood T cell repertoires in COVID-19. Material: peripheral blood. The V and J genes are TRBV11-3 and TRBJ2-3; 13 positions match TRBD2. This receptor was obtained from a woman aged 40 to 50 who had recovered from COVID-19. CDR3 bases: TGTGCCAGCAGCTTAGGGACTAGCGGGAGTGTGGTCCCAGATACGCAGTATTTT. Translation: CASSLGTSGSVVPDTQYF. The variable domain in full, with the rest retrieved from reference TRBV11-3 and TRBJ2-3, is EAGVVQSPRYKIIEKKQPVAFWCNPISGHNTLYWYLQNLGQGPELLIRYENEEAVDDSQLPKDRFSAERLKGVDSTLKIQPAELGDSAVYLCASSLGTSGSVVPDTQYFGPGTRLTVL.